This TCR beta chain emerged from a study of tumor-infiltrating lymphocytes in primary liver carcinoma. The source material, roughly 18-33 mg of unsorted bulk tissue, was used to co-extract RNA and DNA. With 500 ng total RNA as template and a constant-region primer, TCR beta cDNA was made. ARM-PCR was slightly modified, and three nested multiplex PCR rounds with it gave rise to the TCR beta libraries. Rounds one and two of PCR, each of roughly 10 cycles, were primed with TRBV1-TRBV30 forward primers and a C-beta reverse primer. TCRdb independently ran MiXCR on the multiplex PCR reads; one entry per CDR3 protein. The sample lists 100,000 to 150,000 distinct CDR3 sequences, around 64% occurring once. Broader study findings: Tumor-adjacent and tumor-blood pairs shared less of their repertoires than tumor region pairs shared. The study found a significantly higher top-250-clone fraction in tumors than in blood (p = 0.039).

About this clonotype itself: Its target is not known.

Germline assignment: CDR1 ENHRY and CDR2 SYGVKD. V dropped 10 bases and J dropped 7 bases, with 16 bases sitting between them. This CDR3 has 13 amino acids. Sequencing was done on a sample of liver tumor tissue from sampling region 3. Specified subset: tumor region T3, left-lateral pole. The chain recombines TRBV10-3 with TRBJ1-4, with D tentatively TRBD1 (6 bases). The clonotype originates from a woman in her fifties or sixties with primary liver carcinoma and hepatitis B virus infection. The chain's CDR3 is CATRQALGEKLFF. CDR3 in DNA: TGTGCCACCAGACAGGCTCTGGGTGAAAAACTGTTTTTT.